The 9 T cell receptor beta chains listed next were all sequenced from one sample in a study of blood T cells in healthy people across ages. Then a second PCR, running roughly 6 to 11 cycles, was carried out with a sample-barcoded 5' primer and a J-beta primer mix. Each CDR3 protein gets one entry after TCRdb re-called the 5' RACE reads with MiXCR. The sample lists some 1.8 million distinct CDR3 sequences, about two fifths occurring once. Material: blood. Receptor source: a human donor in good health.

The chain's CDR3 is CASTLRGGQETQFF. Written as DNA, the CDR3 is TGTGCCAGCACCTTACGGGGGGGACAAGAGACCCAGTTCTTC. The chain combines TRBV28 with TRBJ2-1; TRBD2 agrees at 8 bases. V was pared by 7 bases and J by 13 bases, with 15 bases of the junction left unmatched. Germline loops: CDR1 MDHEN, CDR2 SYDVKM. The CDR3 has 14 residues.

In this sample, this clonotype turned up a few times. The V and J genes are TRBV5-5 and TRBJ2-7, with D tentatively TRBD1 or TRBD2 (5 bases each). The CDR3 loop spans 14 amino acids. Trimming took 3 bases from V and 3 from J, leaving 13 bases between them. The V gene's germline CDR1 is SGHKS and CDR2 YYEKEE (reference sequence). In nucleotides, the CDR3 is TGTGCCAGCAGCTGGGACGGGCTTTACTACGAGCAGTACTTC. This sequence encodes CASSWDGLYYEQYF.

This clonotype came up many times. This chain joins TRBV24-1 and TRBJ1-2; D uncertain. The V gene's germline CDR1 is KGHDR and CDR2 SFDVKD. CDR3 length equals 12 residues. Trimming removed 1 base at V and 5 bases at J, with 4 bases between. This CDR3 reads CATSDFGYGYTF. The CDR3 bases are TGTGCCACCAGTGATTTTGGATATGGCTACACCTTC.

This clonotype was detected ten times or more. The rearrangement uses TRBV6-6 and TRBJ2-7; D is possibly TRBD2 (7 bases). From germline, CDR1 is MNHNY and CDR2 SVGAGI (reference sequence). Trimming cost V 2 bases and J 4 bases, with 12 bases left between them. This CDR3 is 14 amino acids long. The CDR3 region has the DNA TGTGCCAGCAGTTACGAGGGGGGGGCTTACGAGCAGTACTTC. The encoded protein is CASSYEGGAYEQYF.

This chain connects TRBV29-1 to TRBJ2-3; D is unclear. Trimming pared 7 bases from V and 4 bases from J, leaving 12 bases between. The CDR3 covers 12 residues. The V gene's germline CDR1 is SQVTM and CDR2 ANQGSEA. The CDR3 protein is CSGPIQPDTQYF. The CDR3 bases are TGCAGCGGTCCAATCCAGCCAGATACGCAGTATTTT.

A few counts support this clonotype. As DNA, the CDR3 is TGCAGTGCTAGAGATCGAGTACTAGCATCAGATACGCAGTATTTT. The encoded protein is CSARDRVLASDTQYF. V usage is TRBV20-1 and J usage is TRBJ2-3, with a tentative D call TRBD2 (6 bases). CDR1 is DFQATT, CDR2 SNEGSKA, per germline (reference sequence). Trimming left V 0 bases short and J 4 bases short, with 14 bases between. This CDR3 comprises 15 residues.

In the case of this clonotype: The junction differs from germline at one of its ends, possibly a read error. The chain has TRBV29-1 and TRBJ2-5, with D tentatively TRBD2 (5 bases). This CDR3 spans 11 amino acids. Germline CDR1 is SQVTM and CDR2 is ANQGSEA. CDR3 residues: CSVDYQEAQYF. The CDR3 bases are TGCAGCGTAGACTATCAAGAGGCCCAGTACTTC.

The rearrangement uses TRBV5-1 and TRBJ2-1; 8 nucleotides line up with TRBD2. The CDR3 totals 14 residues. V gave up 6 bases and J gave up 6 bases; unmatched junction bases: 8. Germline V lookup: CDR1 SGHRS, CDR2 YFSETQ. The DNA for the CDR3 is TGCGCCAGCAAGACGGGGGGGCGAGGCAATGAGCAGTTCTTC. Its translation: CASKTGGRGNEQFF. Based on the CDR3 plus reference TRBV5-1 and TRBJ2-1, the full variable domain is KAGVTQTPRYLIKTRGQQVTLSCSPISGHRSVSWYQQTPGQGLQFLFEYFSETQRNKGNFPGRFSGRQFSNSRSEMNVSTLELGDSALYLCASKTGGRGNEQFFGPGTRLTVL.

Points on this clonotype: In this CDR3 the conserved last residue, phenylalanine or tryptophan, is missing, so a read error is likely. The chain combines TRBV6-6 with TRBJ1-2; D ambiguous. Looked up from germline, CDR1 is MNHNY and CDR2 is SVGAGI (reference sequence). CDR3 length: 16 amino acids. V lost 0 bases and J lost 6, with 17 bases in between. CDR3 sequence reads: CASSYSKWGNTDGYTS. CDR3 coding DNA: TGTGCCAGCAGTTACTCGAAGTGGGGTAATACGGATGGCTACACCTCC.